This T cell receptor (beta chain) was found in a study of cytomegalovirus exposure and HLA in healthy donors. CDR3 length equals 16 residues. The V gene's germline CDR1 is SGHRS and CDR2 YFSETQ. V lost 0 bases and J 2 bases, leaving 13 bases between the germline ends. The study ran its PCR with 60 Vbeta and 13 Jbeta primers. Generated by immunoSEQ multiplex PCR, the TCRdb table keeps only in-frame clones and is missing some. With 60,000 to 75,000 clones in the sample, the ten largest clones hold about 4%. The sequenced sample consisted of PBMCs. The clonotype comes from a female donor in good health and CMV-seropositive. The chain joins TRBV5-1 to TRBJ2-3; unclear D gene. The CDR3 is CASSLALALFTDTQYF. Written as DNA, the CDR3 is TGCGCCAGCAGCTTGGCTTTAGCCCTGTTCACAGATACGCAGTATTTT.